This note documents a single T cell receptor (beta chain) sequence. Its antigen is currently unknown. Time point given: pretreatment peripheral blood. The sample belongs to a study of PD-L1 blockade in urothelial cancer. Overall study context: Earlier, patients had received 0 to 3 chemotherapy regimens. Blood analysis took place 3 weeks (second dose) and 6 weeks after treatment start. Findings and caveats of the study: In blood sampled pretreatment, TCR clonality below the median predicted better survival. Durable-benefit cases showed more tumor-associated blood clone expansion at 3 weeks.

V lost 3 bases, J lost 2 bases, and 12 bases lay in between. Germline CDR1 reads SGDLS; CDR2 reads YYNGEE. There are 15 residues in the CDR3. Data came from immunoSEQ multiplex PCR; TCRdb stores just in-frame clones and leaves some out. The profile shows tens of thousands of clones, 65% to 90% of them singletons. The origin of this receptor is a man in his 70s with urothelial cancer. The specimen comprised PBMCs, sampled around atezolizumab (anti-PD-L1) treatment. The rearrangement links TRBV9 to TRBJ1-3, with D possibly matching TRBD1 (6 bases). This CDR3 is CASSAYDRPGNTIYF. DNA for the CDR3: TGTGCCAGCAGCGCTTACGACAGGCCTGGAAACACCATATATTTT.